A selection of T cell receptor beta chains follows, all from one sample in a study of blood T cell repertoires in COVID-19. Assay used: immunoSEQ multiplex PCR; TCRdb lists only in-frame clones, some missing. Here the sample spans tens of thousands of clones, under 90% being singletons. The sequencing sample was made of peripheral blood. Receptor source: a man older than 75 with acute or convalescent COVID-19. The CDR3 runs from the conserved cysteine through the conserved F or W. D genes are given only for firm matches. Clone sizes are given selectively: once, few, many, or a class where the clone is expanded.

abundance: .
v_gene: TRBV29-1
d_gene: .
j_gene: TRBJ1-1
CDR3nt: TGCAGCGTTGAGCGTGGAGGGTACACTGAAGCTTTCTTT
CDR3aa: CSVERGGYTEAFF

abundance: .
v_gene: TRBV18
d_gene: .
j_gene: TRBJ1-4
CDR3nt: TGTGCCAGCTCACCCCGGGAAGCAACTAATGAAAAACTGTTTTTT
CDR3aa: CASSPREATNEKLFF

abundance: .
v_gene: TRBV4-3
d_gene: .
j_gene: TRBJ2-2
CDR3nt: TGCGCCAGCAGCCAAGAATCTCTAGCCCGATTGAACACCGGGGAGCTGTTTTTT
CDR3aa: CASSQESLARLNTGELFF

abundance: .
v_gene: TRBV6-6
d_gene: TRBD2
j_gene: TRBJ2-7
CDR3nt: TGTGCCACTCACCCGGCTAGCGGAACCTACGAGCAGTACTTC
CDR3aa: CATHPASGTYEQYF

abundance: .
v_gene: TRBV7-8
d_gene: .
j_gene: TRBJ2-1
CDR3nt: TGTGCCAGCAGCTTTGAACTAGTTGAGCAGTTCTTC
CDR3aa: CASSFELVEQFF

abundance: .
v_gene: TRBV27
d_gene: .
j_gene: TRBJ2-1
CDR3nt: TGTGCCAGCCTGCGGTGGGGAGACTCCTACAATGAGCAGTTCTTC
CDR3aa: CASLRWGDSYNEQFF

abundance: .
v_gene: TRBV19
d_gene: .
j_gene: TRBJ1-5
CDR3nt: TGTGCCAGTAGCTACCTCAATCAGCCCCAGCATTTT
CDR3aa: CASSYLNQPQHF

abundance: .
v_gene: TRBV3-1/TRBV3-2
d_gene: TRBD1
j_gene: TRBJ1-6
CDR3nt: TGTGCCAGCAGTGGGACAGGGAGGACCCTCCACTTT
CDR3aa: CASSGTGRTLHF

abundance: .
v_gene: TRBV4-1
d_gene: TRBD2
j_gene: TRBJ2-3
CDR3nt: TGCGCCAGCAGCCTATATTCGACTAGCGGGAGGGGCTCAGATACGCAGTATTTT
CDR3aa: CASSLYSTSGRGSDTQYF

abundance: .
v_gene: TRBV6-6
d_gene: TRBD1
j_gene: TRBJ1-3
CDR3nt: TGTGCCAGCAGTACCCGGACAGGGAGCTCTGGAAACACCATATATTTT
CDR3aa: CASSTRTGSSGNTIYF

abundance: few
v_gene: TRBV18
d_gene: .
j_gene: TRBJ2-7
CDR3nt: TGTGCCAGCTCACCTATTGGAACAGTCGGCTACGAGCAGTACTTC
CDR3aa: CASSPIGTVGYEQYF

abundance: .
v_gene: TRBV6-2/TRBV6-3
d_gene: .
j_gene: TRBJ2-2
CDR3nt: TGTGCCAGCAGTTCAGGGGTACTTCCCGGGGAGCTGTTTTTT
CDR3aa: CASSSGVLPGELFF

abundance: .
v_gene: TRBV6-5
d_gene: TRBD1
j_gene: TRBJ1-4
CDR3nt: TGTGCCAGCAGATCATTAGGACAGGGGGCCTTGTTTTTT
CDR3aa: CASRSLGQGALFF

abundance: few
v_gene: TRBV3-1/TRBV3-2
d_gene: TRBD2
j_gene: TRBJ2-1
CDR3nt: TGTGCCAGCAGCCAAGCGGGGGGGGTATCAGGCGAGCAGTTCTTC
CDR3aa: CASSQAGGVSGEQFF

abundance: .
v_gene: TRBV5-4
d_gene: TRBD1
j_gene: TRBJ2-7
CDR3nt: TGTGCCAGCAGGGGACAGGGCTCGCAATACGAGCAGTACTTC
CDR3aa: CASRGQGSQYEQYF

abundance: once
v_gene: TRBV11-2
d_gene: .
j_gene: TRBJ2-2
CDR3nt: TGTGCCAGCAGCTCGCACGGGACACTGAACACCGGGGAGCTGTTTTTT
CDR3aa: CASSSHGTLNTGELFF

abundance: .
v_gene: TRBV30
d_gene: TRBD1
j_gene: TRBJ1-4
CDR3nt: TGTGCCTGGAGTGGGGGACAGCTTAATGAAAAACTGTTTTTT
CDR3aa: CAWSGGQLNEKLFF

abundance: few
v_gene: TRBV10-3
d_gene: TRBD1
j_gene: TRBJ2-7
CDR3nt: TGTGCCACCTCCTACAGGGGCCTATACGAGCAGTACTTC
CDR3aa: CATSYRGLYEQYF

abundance: .
v_gene: TRBV7-2
d_gene: TRBD2
j_gene: TRBJ2-1
CDR3nt: TGTGCCAGCAGCTTAGTAGCTAGCGGAAATTACAATGAGCAGTTCTTC
CDR3aa: CASSLVASGNYNEQFF

abundance: .
v_gene: TRBV18
d_gene: .
j_gene: TRBJ2-7
CDR3nt: TGTGCCAGCTCGCTCACCACCCGGGACATGAGCGAGCAGTACTTC
CDR3aa: CASSLTTRDMSEQYF

abundance: .
v_gene: TRBV27
d_gene: TRBD2
j_gene: TRBJ2-3
CDR3nt: TGTGCCAGCAGATCGATACTAGCGGGATTTACAGATACGCAGTATTTT
CDR3aa: CASRSILAGFTDTQYF

abundance: .
v_gene: TRBV7-3
d_gene: .
j_gene: TRBJ2-5
CDR3nt: TGTGCCGCCGGGAGCCAGGAGACCCAGTACTTC
CDR3aa: CAAGSQETQYF

abundance: .
v_gene: TRBV5-1
d_gene: TRBD1
j_gene: TRBJ2-3
CDR3nt: TGCGCCAGCAGCTGGCGACAGGGGGGGATCACAGATACGCAGTATTTT
CDR3aa: CASSWRQGGITDTQYF

abundance: .
v_gene: TRBV28
d_gene: .
j_gene: TRBJ1-4
CDR3nt: TGTGCCAGCAGGTCAGGTGGTGAAAAACTGTTTTTT
CDR3aa: CASRSGGEKLFF

abundance: .
v_gene: TRBV4-1
d_gene: .
j_gene: TRBJ1-4
CDR3nt: TGCGCCAGCAGCCAAGAATCTACAGGTAGTGCAACTAATGAAAAACTGTTTTTT
CDR3aa: CASSQESTGSATNEKLFF

abundance: .
v_gene: TRBV7-7
d_gene: TRBD2
j_gene: TRBJ2-1
CDR3nt: TGTGCTAGCAGCTTAGTGGTGGGAGGGCTCGGGAATGAGCAGTTCTTC
CDR3aa: CASSLVVGGLGNEQFF

abundance: .
v_gene: TRBV4-1
d_gene: TRBD1
j_gene: TRBJ1-2
CDR3nt: TGCGCCAGCAGCCAAGAGGGCAGGGGGTATAGGGGCTATGGCTACACCTTC
CDR3aa: CASSQEGRGYRGYGYTF